Given below is one T cell receptor (beta chain) in context. The data derive from a study of blood T cell repertoires in COVID-19. Study background: COVID-19 samples collected from the United States, Italy and Spain covered acute and convalescent phases.

The CDR3 has 12 amino acids. Germline CDR1 is MNHEY and CDR2 is SMNVEV (reference sequence). Trimming took off 7 bases at V and 1 base at J, with 6 bases between the two ends. Profiled with immunoSEQ multiplex PCR; TCRdb holds only in-frame clones, not every one. The profile covers a few hundred thousand clones, with almost 90% appearing a single time and approximately 15% taken by the ten largest. Participant-reported clinical history was the basis for cohort assignment. This sequence joins TRBV27 and TRBJ2-3; a possible D gene is TRBD1 (6 bases). The clonotype comes from a young man who had been exposed to COVID-19. Sequencing was performed on PBMCs or T cells enriched from blood (not recorded which). The CDR3 is CASKGGTDTQYF. CDR3 nucleotides: TGTGCCAGCAAGGGGGGCACAGATACGCAGTATTTT.